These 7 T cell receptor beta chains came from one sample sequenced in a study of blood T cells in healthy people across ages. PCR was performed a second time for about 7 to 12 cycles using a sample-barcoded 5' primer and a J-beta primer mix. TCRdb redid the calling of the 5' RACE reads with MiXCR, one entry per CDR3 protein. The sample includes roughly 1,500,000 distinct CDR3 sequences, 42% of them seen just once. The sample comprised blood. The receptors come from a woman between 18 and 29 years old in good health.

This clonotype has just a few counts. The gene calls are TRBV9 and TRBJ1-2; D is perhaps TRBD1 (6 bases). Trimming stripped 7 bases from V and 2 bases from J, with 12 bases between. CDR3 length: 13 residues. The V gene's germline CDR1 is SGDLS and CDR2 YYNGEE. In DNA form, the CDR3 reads TGTGCCAGCGAGACAGGCCTAAACTATGGCTACACCTTC. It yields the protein CASETGLNYGYTF.

The CDR3 nucleotides read TGCAGTGCTAGAGCCCTTGGGGCCAACTATGGCTACACCTTC. As protein: CSARALGANYGYTF. The V call is TRBV20-1, the J call TRBJ1-2; TRBD1 is a possible D gene (5 bases). This CDR3 has 14 amino acids. V was trimmed by 1 base and J by 2 bases, leaving 11 bases between them. Germline V gene sequence: CDR1 DFQATT, CDR2 SNEGSKA (reference sequence).

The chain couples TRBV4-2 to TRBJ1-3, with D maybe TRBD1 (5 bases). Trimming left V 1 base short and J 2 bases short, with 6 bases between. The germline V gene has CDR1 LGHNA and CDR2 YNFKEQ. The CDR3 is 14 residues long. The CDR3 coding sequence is TGTGCCAGCAGCCAAGGGGACGCTGGAAACACCATATATTTT. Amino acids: CASSQGDAGNTIYF.

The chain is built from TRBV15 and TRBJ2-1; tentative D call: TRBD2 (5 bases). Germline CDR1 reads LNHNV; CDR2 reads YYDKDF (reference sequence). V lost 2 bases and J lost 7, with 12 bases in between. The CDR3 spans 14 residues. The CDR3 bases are TGTGCCACCAGCAGACGGGGAAATTCGAATGAGCAGTTCTTC. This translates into CATSRRGNSNEQFF.

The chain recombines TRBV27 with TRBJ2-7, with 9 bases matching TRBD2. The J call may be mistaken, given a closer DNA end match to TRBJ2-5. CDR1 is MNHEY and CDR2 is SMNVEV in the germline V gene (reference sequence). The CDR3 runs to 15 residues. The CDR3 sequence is CASSFGGRAWETQYF. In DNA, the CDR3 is TGTGCCAGCAGCTTTGGCGGGAGGGCGTGGGAGACCCAGTACTTC.

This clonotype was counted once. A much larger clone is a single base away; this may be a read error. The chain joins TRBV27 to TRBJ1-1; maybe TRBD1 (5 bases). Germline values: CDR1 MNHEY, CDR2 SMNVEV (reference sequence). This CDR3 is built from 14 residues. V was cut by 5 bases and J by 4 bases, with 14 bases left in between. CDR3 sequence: CASSPGRMSTEAFF. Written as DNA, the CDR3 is TGTGCCAGCAGTCCGGGACGGATGAGCACTGAAGCTTTCTTT.

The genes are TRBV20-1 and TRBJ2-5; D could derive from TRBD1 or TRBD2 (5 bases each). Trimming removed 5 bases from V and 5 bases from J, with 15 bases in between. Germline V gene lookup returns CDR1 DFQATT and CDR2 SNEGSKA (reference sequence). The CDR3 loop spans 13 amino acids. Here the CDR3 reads CSAARDPRETQYF. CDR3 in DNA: TGCAGTGCTGCCCGGGACCCTCGGGAGACCCAGTACTTC.